A selection of T cell receptor beta chains follows, all from one sample in a study of T cells after yellow fever vaccination. Using its own MiXCR run on the 5' RACE reads, TCRdb lists one record per CDR3 protein. The sample includes about 260,000 distinct CDR3 sequences, 10% to 15% seen only once; the top ten take roughly 0.5%. Sequenced material: CD4+ T cells sorted from PBMCs, taken 45 days after the yellow fever booster vaccination. The receptors were gathered from a man aged 25 to 40 who received the YFV17D yellow fever vaccine. Each CDR3 is given without its conserved first and last residue.

V gene	J gene	CDR3 protein
TRBV29-1	TRBJ2-5	SVGGGGQETQY
TRBV5-1	TRBJ1-5	ASSLAGDSGQPQH
TRBV29-1	TRBJ2-3	SVLQGTDTQY
TRBV12-3/TRBV12-4	TRBJ2-7	ASTGGLQQY
TRBV7-2	TRBJ2-7	ASSGRDGLYEQY
TRBV6-1	TRBJ1-1	ASRSTGVGTEAF
TRBV20-1	TRBJ2-1	SAGKAGRSEQF
TRBV27	TRBJ2-7	ASSRSPGILYEQY
TRBV7-2	TRBJ2-7	ASSLSVGEQY
TRBV5-1	TRBJ2-3	ASSLDGLSMYTQY
TRBV4-3	TRBJ2-3	ASSQAGGRADTQY
TRBV5-1	TRBJ2-5	ASSSFLGETQY
TRBV20-1	TRBJ2-1	SAPRGAGDNEQF
TRBV28	TRBJ2-2	ASSSIGQGLF
TRBV6-5	TRBJ2-4	ASSYSYRGAKNIQY
TRBV7-2	TRBJ2-7	ASSSQTRDEQY
TRBV12-3/TRBV12-4	TRBJ2-3	ATRGASGGTDTQY
TRBV20-1	TRBJ2-1	SAPVGTSGSNEQF